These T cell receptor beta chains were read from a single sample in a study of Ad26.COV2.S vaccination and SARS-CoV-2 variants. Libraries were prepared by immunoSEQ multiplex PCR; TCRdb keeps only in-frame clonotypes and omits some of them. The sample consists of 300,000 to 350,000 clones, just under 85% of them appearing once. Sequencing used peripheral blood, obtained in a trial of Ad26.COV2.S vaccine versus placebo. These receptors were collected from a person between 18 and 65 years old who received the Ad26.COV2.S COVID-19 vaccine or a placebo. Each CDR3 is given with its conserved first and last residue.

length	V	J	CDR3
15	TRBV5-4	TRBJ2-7	CASRRQGNVRGEQYF
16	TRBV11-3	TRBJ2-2	CASSLDQGGHTGELFF
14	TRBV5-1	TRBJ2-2	CASSLVSGTGELFF
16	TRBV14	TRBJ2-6	CASRQLAGAGANVLTF
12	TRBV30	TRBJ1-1	CAWSREDAEAFF
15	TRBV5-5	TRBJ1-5	CASSRGQGDNQPQHF
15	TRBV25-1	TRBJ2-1	CASSGTGVRFNEQFF
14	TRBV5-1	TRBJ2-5	CATNLGGTQETQYF
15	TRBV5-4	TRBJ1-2	CASRRETGGTGGYTF
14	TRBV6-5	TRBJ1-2	CASSPSDRGYGYTF
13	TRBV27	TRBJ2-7	CASSALSSYEQYF
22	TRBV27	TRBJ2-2	CASSPSTGHRLVRGDDTGELFF
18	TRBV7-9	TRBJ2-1	CASSSTGANPSSYNEQFF
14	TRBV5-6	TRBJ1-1	CASSFRGRNTEAFF
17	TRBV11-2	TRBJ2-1	CASSLDAGIGIYNEQFF
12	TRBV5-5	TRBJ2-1	CASSFGGNEQFF
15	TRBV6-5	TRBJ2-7	CASSPRTGAPYEQYF
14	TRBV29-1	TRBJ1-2	CSVVALGVNYGYTF
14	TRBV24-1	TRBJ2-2	CASSGGVSTGELFF
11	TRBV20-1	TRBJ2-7	CSASFEYEQYF
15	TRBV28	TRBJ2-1	CASSYSSGGAFEQFF
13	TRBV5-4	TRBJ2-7	CASSFYFSYEQYF
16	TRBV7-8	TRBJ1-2	CASSSPNRGLDYGYTF
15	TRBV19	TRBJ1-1	CASSPGDRLSTEAFF
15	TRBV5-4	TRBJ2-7	CASSRGTGGSYEQYF
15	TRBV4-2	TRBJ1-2	CASSQDLEGYYGYTF
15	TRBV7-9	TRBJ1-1	CASSSEGGRGTEAFF
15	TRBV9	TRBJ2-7	CATRLAGASAYEQYF
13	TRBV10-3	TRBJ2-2	CAISGANTGELFF
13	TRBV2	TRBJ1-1	CASSAQGNTEAFF
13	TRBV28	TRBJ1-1	CASSSSDRQKAFF
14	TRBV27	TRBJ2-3	CASNLAGGPDTQYF
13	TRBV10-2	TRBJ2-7	CASSESWGYEQYF
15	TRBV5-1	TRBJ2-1	CASSSDSRSYNEQFF
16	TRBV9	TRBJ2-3	CASSVGLWTGTDTQYF
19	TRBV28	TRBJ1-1	CASSILINRGRGMNTEAFF
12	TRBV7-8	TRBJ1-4	CAGRTGGEKLFF
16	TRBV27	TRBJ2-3	CASSRGHYSSTDTQYF
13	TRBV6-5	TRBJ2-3	CASSQISTDTQYF
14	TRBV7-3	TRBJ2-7	CASSPDGFGDEQYF
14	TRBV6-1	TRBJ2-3	CASSEGKREDTQYF
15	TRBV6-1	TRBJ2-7	CASSEGASGVPEQYF
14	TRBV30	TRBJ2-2	CAWSRQGHGGELFF
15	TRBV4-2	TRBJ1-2	CASSQSPRELYGYTF
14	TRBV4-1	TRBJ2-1	CASSQLPGIYEQFF
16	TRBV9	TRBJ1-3	CASSKAGTLSGNTIYF
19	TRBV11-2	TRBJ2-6	CASSSLQRNSLSGANVLTF
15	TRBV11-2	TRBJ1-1	CASSAQTGTNTEAFF
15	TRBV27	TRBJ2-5	CASSSQRGGVETQYF
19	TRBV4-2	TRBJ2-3	CASSQEGLAGGRGTDTQYF
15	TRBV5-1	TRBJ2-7	CASSPRDRGGNEQYF
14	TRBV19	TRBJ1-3	CASGAASSGNTIYF
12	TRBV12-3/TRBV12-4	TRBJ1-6	CASSTGWEPLHF
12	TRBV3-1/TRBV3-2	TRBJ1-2	CASSQANYGYTF